The rows below give T cell receptor beta chains drawn from one sample of a study of post-analysis software for immune sequencing data. One entry per CDR3 protein, called by TCRdb with MiXCR from the PCR reads. The sample shows hundreds of thousands of distinct CDR3 sequences, approximately 45% of them seen only once. Sample: blood. These receptor sequences come from a girl aged 10 to 17 with multiple sclerosis. CDR3s include the opening cysteine and the closing phenylalanine or tryptophan. Each record gives: J gene, clone size, D gene, V gene, CDR3 protein, CDR3 DNA. The D gene is left open where the match is weak. A row's size may be missing; if present it is once, few, many or a size class.

J gene: TRBJ2-7
clone size: few
D gene: TRBD2
V gene: TRBV12-3/TRBV12-4
CDR3 protein: CASSGTSGIREQYF
CDR3 DNA: TGTGCCAGCAGTGGGACTAGCGGTATCCGCGAGCAGTACTTC

J gene: TRBJ2-1
clone size: -
D gene: -
V gene: TRBV20-1
CDR3 protein: CSAWTVKETQFF
CDR3 DNA: TGCAGTGCATGGACGGTAAAAGAGACCCAGTTCTTC

J gene: TRBJ2-7
clone size: -
D gene: TRBD2
V gene: TRBV5-1
CDR3 protein: CASSFLGASGQSSYEQYF
CDR3 DNA: TGCGCCAGCAGCTTCCTTGGTGCTAGCGGGCAGAGCTCCTACGAGCAGTACTTC

J gene: TRBJ1-2
clone size: -
D gene: -
V gene: TRBV6-1
CDR3 protein: CATGTPAESGYTF
CDR3 DNA: TGTGCCACCGGGACACCCGCTGAGTCTGGCTACACCTTC

J gene: TRBJ2-4
clone size: few
D gene: -
V gene: TRBV29-1
CDR3 protein: CSVRDLNIQYF
CDR3 DNA: TGCAGCGTCCGGGACTTAAACATTCAGTACTTC

J gene: TRBJ1-2
clone size: -
D gene: -
V gene: TRBV10-3
CDR3 protein: CAISETKFDYGYTF
CDR3 DNA: TGTGCCATCAGTGAGACGAAGTTCGACTATGGCTACACCTTC

J gene: TRBJ2-5
clone size: few
D gene: -
V gene: TRBV27
CDR3 protein: CASSSARFAETQYF
CDR3 DNA: TGTGCCAGCAGTTCCGCCCGGTTTGCGGAGACCCAGTACTTC

J gene: TRBJ1-6
clone size: -
D gene: -
V gene: TRBV7-2
CDR3 protein: CASSSAARSPLHF
CDR3 DNA: TGTGCCAGCAGCTCGGCTGCTCGTTCACCCCTCCACTTT

J gene: TRBJ1-5
clone size: -
D gene: -
V gene: TRBV7-9
CDR3 protein: CGSSLEGLGNQPQHF
CDR3 DNA: TGTGGCAGCAGCTTAGAGGGTTTGGGCAATCAGCCCCAGCATTTT

J gene: TRBJ1-2
clone size: -
D gene: -
V gene: TRBV28
CDR3 protein: CASRLRPAEAGDLHGYTF
CDR3 DNA: TGTGCCAGTAGATTAAGACCGGCAGAGGCAGGAGATTTGCATGGCTACACCTTC

J gene: TRBJ2-3
clone size: few
D gene: TRBD2
V gene: TRBV29-1
CDR3 protein: CSVQRELTDTQYF
CDR3 DNA: TGCAGCGTGCAGCGGGAGTTGACAGATACGCAGTATTTT

J gene: TRBJ2-7
clone size: -
D gene: TRBD1
V gene: TRBV7-2
CDR3 protein: CASSLDGTGGEQYF
CDR3 DNA: TGTGCCAGCAGCTTAGATGGGACAGGTGGCGAGCAGTACTTC

J gene: TRBJ2-2
clone size: -
D gene: -
V gene: TRBV7-2
CDR3 protein: CASSLRPSNTGELFF
CDR3 DNA: TGTGCCAGCAGCTTACGGCCGAGTAACACCGGGGAGCTGTTTTTT

J gene: TRBJ2-1
clone size: few
D gene: TRBD1
V gene: TRBV28
CDR3 protein: CASSSHRGPYYNEQFF
CDR3 DNA: TGTGCCAGCAGTTCCCACAGGGGGCCCTACTACAATGAGCAGTTCTTC

J gene: TRBJ2-5
clone size: few
D gene: -
V gene: TRBV6-2/TRBV6-3
CDR3 protein: CASSYSIRGYQETQYF
CDR3 DNA: TGTGCCAGCAGTTACTCGATACGGGGCTACCAAGAGACCCAGTACTTC

J gene: TRBJ1-5
clone size: -
D gene: TRBD1
V gene: TRBV28
CDR3 protein: CASSFGMTGRNQPQHF
CDR3 DNA: TGTGCCAGCAGTTTTGGAATGACAGGGCGCAATCAGCCCCAGCATTTT

J gene: TRBJ2-1
clone size: few
D gene: TRBD2
V gene: TRBV20-1
CDR3 protein: CSARGLAGEEGNEQFF
CDR3 DNA: TGCAGTGCTAGGGGACTAGCGGGAGAGGAAGGGAATGAGCAGTTCTTC

J gene: TRBJ2-1
clone size: -
D gene: TRBD1
V gene: TRBV6-4
CDR3 protein: CASSDSVQGDYNEQFF
CDR3 DNA: TGTGCCAGCAGTGACTCTGTGCAGGGGGACTACAATGAGCAGTTCTTC

J gene: TRBJ2-3
clone size: -
D gene: -
V gene: TRBV6-5
CDR3 protein: CASSRGGGSSDTQYF
CDR3 DNA: TGTGCCAGCAGTCGAGGGGGAGGATCGTCAGATACGCAGTATTTT

J gene: TRBJ2-7
clone size: -
D gene: TRBD1
V gene: TRBV29-1
CDR3 protein: CSVRTGAQPFSYF
CDR3 DNA: TGCAGCGTCCGGACAGGGGCGCAGCCCTTCTCGTACTTC

J gene: TRBJ2-1
clone size: -
D gene: -
V gene: TRBV5-1
CDR3 protein: CASSLRAEDNEQFF
CDR3 DNA: TGCGCCAGCAGCCTCCGGGCGGAGGACAATGAGCAGTTCTTC

J gene: TRBJ2-1
clone size: few
D gene: TRBD2
V gene: TRBV2
CDR3 protein: CASNPAGSGNEQFF
CDR3 DNA: TGTGCCAGCAACCCAGCGGGAAGTGGAAATGAGCAGTTCTTC

J gene: TRBJ2-5
clone size: few
D gene: TRBD1
V gene: TRBV7-9
CDR3 protein: CASSKTGGRETQYF
CDR3 DNA: TGTGCCAGCAGCAAGACAGGGGGCAGAGAGACCCAGTACTTC

J gene: TRBJ2-1
clone size: -
D gene: -
V gene: TRBV4-1
CDR3 protein: CASSQVIRTVQFF
CDR3 DNA: TGCGCCAGCAGCCAAGTTATCCGGACGGTGCAGTTCTTC

J gene: TRBJ2-3
clone size: -
D gene: TRBD2
V gene: TRBV20-1
CDR3 protein: CSVSLAGRWDTQYF
CDR3 DNA: TGCAGTGTTTCGCTAGCGGGGAGATGGGATACGCAGTATTTT

J gene: TRBJ2-2
clone size: -
D gene: TRBD1
V gene: TRBV25-1
CDR3 protein: CASTRQGVDTGELFF
CDR3 DNA: TGTGCCAGCACCCGACAGGGGGTGGACACCGGGGAGCTGTTTTTT

J gene: TRBJ2-3
clone size: -
D gene: -
V gene: TRBV20-1
CDR3 protein: CSARVVGGPSTDTQYF
CDR3 DNA: TGCAGTGCTAGAGTGGTAGGCGGCCCTAGCACAGATACGCAGTATTTT

J gene: TRBJ2-1
clone size: -
D gene: TRBD1
V gene: TRBV29-1
CDR3 protein: CSVERPGQGINEQFF
CDR3 DNA: TGCAGCGTCGAACGTCCGGGACAGGGGATCAATGAGCAGTTCTTC

J gene: TRBJ2-7
clone size: few
D gene: -
V gene: TRBV4-1
CDR3 protein: CASSQLARLSYEQYF
CDR3 DNA: TGCGCCAGCAGCCAACTAGCGCGGCTCTCCTACGAGCAGTACTTC

J gene: TRBJ1-1
clone size: -
D gene: -
V gene: TRBV5-5
CDR3 protein: CASRLDALNTEAFF
CDR3 DNA: TGTGCCAGCAGACTTGACGCTTTGAACACTGAAGCTTTCTTT

J gene: TRBJ2-1
clone size: -
D gene: TRBD2
V gene: TRBV7-6
CDR3 protein: CASSRGGGLAGVDEQFF
CDR3 DNA: TGTGCCAGCAGCCGGGGGGGTGGACTAGCGGGAGTTGATGAGCAGTTCTTC

J gene: TRBJ1-2
clone size: -
D gene: -
V gene: TRBV6-5
CDR3 protein: CASSYSQRYGCTF
CDR3 DNA: TGTGCCAGCAGTTACTCCCAGCGCTATGGCTGCACCTTC

J gene: TRBJ1-1
clone size: -
D gene: -
V gene: TRBV7-6
CDR3 protein: CASSMDSGRTEAFF
CDR3 DNA: TGTGCCAGCAGTATGGACAGCGGGAGGACTGAAGCTTTCTTT

J gene: TRBJ2-1
clone size: many
D gene: -
V gene: TRBV7-7
CDR3 protein: CASSPGGGSYNEQFF
CDR3 DNA: TGTGCTAGCAGCCCCGGTGGGGGCTCCTACAATGAGCAGTTCTTC

J gene: TRBJ2-1
clone size: -
D gene: -
V gene: TRBV3-1
CDR3 protein: CASSQGGTVYNEQFF
CDR3 DNA: TGTGCCAGCAGCCAAGGGGGGACGGTATACAATGAGCAGTTCTTC

J gene: TRBJ2-1
clone size: few
D gene: -
V gene: TRBV11-3
CDR3 protein: CASSFMAGSYNEQFF
CDR3 DNA: TGTGCCAGCAGCTTCATGGCAGGGTCGTACAATGAGCAGTTCTTC

J gene: TRBJ1-2
clone size: few
D gene: -
V gene: TRBV9
CDR3 protein: CASSVVPPYGYTF
CDR3 DNA: TGTGCCAGCAGCGTAGTCCCCCCCTACGGCTACACCTTC

J gene: TRBJ1-5
clone size: -
D gene: TRBD1
V gene: TRBV27
CDR3 protein: CASRTGKGKPQHF
CDR3 DNA: TGTGCCAGCAGGACAGGGAAGGGCAAGCCCCAGCATTTT

J gene: TRBJ1-2
clone size: -
D gene: TRBD1
V gene: TRBV2
CDR3 protein: CASTDDRGVSGYTF
CDR3 DNA: TGTGCCAGCACCGATGACAGGGGTGTGAGTGGCTACACCTTC

J gene: TRBJ1-1
clone size: -
D gene: -
V gene: TRBV5-1
CDR3 protein: CASSSREGDTEAFF
CDR3 DNA: TGCGCCAGCAGCTCCAGGGAGGGGGACACTGAAGCTTTCTTT

J gene: TRBJ2-7
clone size: -
D gene: TRBD2
V gene: TRBV10-3
CDR3 protein: CAISGLARGEQYF
CDR3 DNA: TGTGCCATCAGTGGACTAGCGCGTGGGGAGCAGTACTTC

J gene: TRBJ2-7
clone size: -
D gene: TRBD2
V gene: TRBV27
CDR3 protein: CASSPDSLAGVREQYF
CDR3 DNA: TGTGCCAGCAGTCCGGATTCTCTAGCGGGAGTGCGCGAGCAGTACTTC

J gene: TRBJ2-1
clone size: -
D gene: TRBD2
V gene: TRBV5-1
CDR3 protein: CASSMTSGRNNEQFF
CDR3 DNA: TGCGCCAGCAGCATGACTAGCGGGCGTAACAATGAGCAGTTCTTC

J gene: TRBJ2-1
clone size: few
D gene: -
V gene: TRBV7-2
CDR3 protein: CASSNRPLRGARYNEQFF
CDR3 DNA: TGTGCCAGCAGCAACAGGCCCTTGCGGGGCGCGCGCTACAATGAGCAGTTCTTC

J gene: TRBJ2-7
clone size: few
D gene: TRBD1
V gene: TRBV6-2/TRBV6-3
CDR3 protein: CASSYDRGSYEQYF
CDR3 DNA: TGTGCCAGCAGTTACGACAGGGGCTCCTACGAGCAGTACTTC